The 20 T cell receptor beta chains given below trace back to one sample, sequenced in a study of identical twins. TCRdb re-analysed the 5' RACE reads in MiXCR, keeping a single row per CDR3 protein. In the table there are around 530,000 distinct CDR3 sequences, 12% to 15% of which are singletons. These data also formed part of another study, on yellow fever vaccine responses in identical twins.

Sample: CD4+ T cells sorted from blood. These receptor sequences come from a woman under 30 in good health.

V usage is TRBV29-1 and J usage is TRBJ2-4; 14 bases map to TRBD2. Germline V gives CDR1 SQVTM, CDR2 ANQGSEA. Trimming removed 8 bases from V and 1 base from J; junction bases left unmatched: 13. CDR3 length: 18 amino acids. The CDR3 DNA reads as TGCAGCCTTCTACCGGGACTAGCGGGAGTGGGGGCCAAAAACATTCAGTACTTC. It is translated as CSLLPGLAGVGAKNIQYF.

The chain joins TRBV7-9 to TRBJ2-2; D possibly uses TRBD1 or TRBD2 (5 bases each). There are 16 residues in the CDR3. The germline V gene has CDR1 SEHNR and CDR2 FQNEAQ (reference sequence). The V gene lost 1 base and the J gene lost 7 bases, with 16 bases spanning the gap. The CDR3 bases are TGTGCCAGCAGCTTAGTACCGGCACCGGGGCTCGGGGAGCTGTTTTTT. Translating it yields CASSLVPAPGLGELFF.

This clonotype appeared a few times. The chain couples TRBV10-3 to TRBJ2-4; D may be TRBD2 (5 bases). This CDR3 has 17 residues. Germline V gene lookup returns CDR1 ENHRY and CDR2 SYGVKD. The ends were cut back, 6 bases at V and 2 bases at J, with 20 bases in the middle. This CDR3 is CAISQDLLRGTKNIQYF. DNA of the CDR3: TGTGCCATCAGCCAAGACCTCTTACGGGGTACCAAAAACATTCAGTACTTC.

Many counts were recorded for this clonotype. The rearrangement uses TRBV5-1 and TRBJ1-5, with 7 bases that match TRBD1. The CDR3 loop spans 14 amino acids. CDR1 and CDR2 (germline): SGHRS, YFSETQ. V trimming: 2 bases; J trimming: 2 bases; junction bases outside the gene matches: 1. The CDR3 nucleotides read TGCGCCAGCAGCTTCGGACAGGGCAATCAGCCCCAGCATTTT. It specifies CASSFGQGNQPQHF.

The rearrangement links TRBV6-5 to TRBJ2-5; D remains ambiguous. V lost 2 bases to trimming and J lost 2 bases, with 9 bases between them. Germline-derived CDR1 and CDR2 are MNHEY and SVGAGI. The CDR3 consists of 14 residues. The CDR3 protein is CASSYGPEQETQYF. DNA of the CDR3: TGTGCCAGCAGTTACGGGCCAGAACAAGAGACCCAGTACTTC.

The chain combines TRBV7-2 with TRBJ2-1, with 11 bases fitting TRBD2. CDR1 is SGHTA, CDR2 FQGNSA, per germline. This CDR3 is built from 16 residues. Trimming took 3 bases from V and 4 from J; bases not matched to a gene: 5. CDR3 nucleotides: TGTGCCAGCAGCTTGGCTAGCGGGGGGTCTTACAATGAGCAGTTCTTC. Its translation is CASSLASGGSYNEQFF. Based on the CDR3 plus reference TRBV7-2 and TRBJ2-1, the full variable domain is GAGVSQSPSNKVTEKGKDVELRCDPISGHTALYWYRQSLGQGLEFLIYFQGNSAPDKSGLPSDRFSAERTGGSVSTLTIQRTQQEDSAVYLCASSLASGGSYNEQFFGPGTRLTVL.

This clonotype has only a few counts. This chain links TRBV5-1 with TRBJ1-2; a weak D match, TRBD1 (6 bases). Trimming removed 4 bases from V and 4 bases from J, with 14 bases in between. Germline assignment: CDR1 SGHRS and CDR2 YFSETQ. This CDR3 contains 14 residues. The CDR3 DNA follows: TGCGCCAGCAGCGTCGACAGGCTGGGCTATGGCTACACCTTC. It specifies CASSVDRLGYGYTF.

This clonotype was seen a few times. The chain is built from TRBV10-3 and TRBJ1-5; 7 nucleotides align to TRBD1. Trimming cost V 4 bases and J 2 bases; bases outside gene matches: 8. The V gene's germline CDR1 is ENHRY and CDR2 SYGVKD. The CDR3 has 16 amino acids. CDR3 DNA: TGTGCCATCAGTGGGTCGACAGGGTCCGGCAATCAGCCCCAGCATTTT. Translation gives CAISGSTGSGNQPQHF.

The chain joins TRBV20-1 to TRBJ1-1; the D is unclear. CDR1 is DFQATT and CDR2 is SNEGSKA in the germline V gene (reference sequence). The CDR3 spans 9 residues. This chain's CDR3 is CIPPTGAFF. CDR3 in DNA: TGCATTCCCCCGACGGGAGCTTTCTTT.

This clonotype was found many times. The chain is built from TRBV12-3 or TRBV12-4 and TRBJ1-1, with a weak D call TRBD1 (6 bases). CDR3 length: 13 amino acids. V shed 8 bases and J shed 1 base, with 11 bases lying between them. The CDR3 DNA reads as TGTGCCAGCGGTCTCAGGGGGAACACTGAAGCTTTCTTT. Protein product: CASGLRGNTEAFF.

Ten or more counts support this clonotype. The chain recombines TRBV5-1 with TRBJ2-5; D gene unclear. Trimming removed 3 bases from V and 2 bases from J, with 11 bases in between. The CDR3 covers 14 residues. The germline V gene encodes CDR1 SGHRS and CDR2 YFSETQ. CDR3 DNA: TGCGCCAGCAGCTCCGGAACAACTCAAGAGACCCAGTACTTC. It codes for CASSSGTTQETQYF.

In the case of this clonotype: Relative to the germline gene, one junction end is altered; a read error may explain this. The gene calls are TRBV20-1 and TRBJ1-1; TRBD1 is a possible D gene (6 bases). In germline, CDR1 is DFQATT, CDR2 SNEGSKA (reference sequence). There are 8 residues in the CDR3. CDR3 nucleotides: TGCAGTGCTAGTCGGGGGGCTTTT. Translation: CSASRGAF.

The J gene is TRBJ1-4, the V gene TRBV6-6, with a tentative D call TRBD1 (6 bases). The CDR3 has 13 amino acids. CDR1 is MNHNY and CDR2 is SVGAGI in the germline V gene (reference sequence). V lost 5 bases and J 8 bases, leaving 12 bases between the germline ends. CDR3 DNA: TGTGCCAGCAGTCCGGGACACGGAGAAAAACTGTTTTTT. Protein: CASSPGHGEKLFF.

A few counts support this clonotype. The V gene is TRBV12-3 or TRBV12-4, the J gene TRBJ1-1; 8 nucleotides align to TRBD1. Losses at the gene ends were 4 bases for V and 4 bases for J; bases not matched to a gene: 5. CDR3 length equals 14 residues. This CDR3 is CASSSNDRGTEAFF. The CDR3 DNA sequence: TGTGCCAGCAGTTCCAACGACAGGGGCACTGAAGCTTTCTTT.

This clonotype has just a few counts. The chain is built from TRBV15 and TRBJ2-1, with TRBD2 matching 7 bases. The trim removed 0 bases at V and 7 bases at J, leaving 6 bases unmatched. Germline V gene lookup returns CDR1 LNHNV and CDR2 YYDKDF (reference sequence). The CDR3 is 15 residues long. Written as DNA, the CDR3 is TGTGCCACCAGCAGAGAGAGAGCGGGGCCTAATGAGCAGTTCTTC. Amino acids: CATSRERAGPNEQFF.

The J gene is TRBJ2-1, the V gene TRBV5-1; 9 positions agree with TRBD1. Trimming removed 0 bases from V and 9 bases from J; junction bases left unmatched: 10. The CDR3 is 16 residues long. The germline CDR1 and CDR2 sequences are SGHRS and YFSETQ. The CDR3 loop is CASSLGGRDRAREQFF. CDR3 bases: TGCGCCAGCAGCTTGGGGGGGCGGGACAGGGCTCGTGAGCAGTTCTTC.

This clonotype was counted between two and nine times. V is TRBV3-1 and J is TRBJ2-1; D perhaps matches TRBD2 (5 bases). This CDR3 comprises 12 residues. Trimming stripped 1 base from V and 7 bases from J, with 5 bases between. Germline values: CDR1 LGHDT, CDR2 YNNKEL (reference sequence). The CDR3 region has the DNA TGTGCCAGCAGCCAAGCGGGGAATGAGCAGTTCTTC. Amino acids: CASSQAGNEQFF.

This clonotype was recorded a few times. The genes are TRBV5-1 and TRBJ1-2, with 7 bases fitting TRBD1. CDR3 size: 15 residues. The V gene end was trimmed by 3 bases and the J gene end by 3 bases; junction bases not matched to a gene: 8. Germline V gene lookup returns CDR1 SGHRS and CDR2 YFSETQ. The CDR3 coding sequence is TGCGCCAGCAGCTCGTCAGGGGGAATCTACTATGGCTACACCTTC. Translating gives CASSSSGGIYYGYTF.

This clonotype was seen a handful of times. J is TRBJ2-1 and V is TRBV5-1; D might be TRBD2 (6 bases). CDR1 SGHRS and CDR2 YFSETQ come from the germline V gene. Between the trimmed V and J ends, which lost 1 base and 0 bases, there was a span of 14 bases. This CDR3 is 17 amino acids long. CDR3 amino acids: CASSLTGGPLSYNEQFF. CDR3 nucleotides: TGCGCCAGCAGCTTGACCGGGGGTCCTCTCTCCTACAATGAGCAGTTCTTC.

The CDR3 here is CASSFSGLAGGITYNEQFF. The CDR3 nucleotides are TGTGCCAGCAGCTTCTCGGGACTAGCGGGGGGGATAACGTACAATGAGCAGTTCTTC. V gene TRBV7-9 combines with J gene TRBJ2-1; 16 bases are a match to TRBD2. Germline values: CDR1 SEHNR, CDR2 FQNEAQ (reference sequence). The ends lost 3 bases at V and 4 bases at J; junction bases unmatched: 9. The CDR3 has 19 amino acids.